The 9 T cell receptor beta chains presented below share a single source sample, sequenced in a study of blood T cell repertoires in COVID-19. Sequenced by immunoSEQ multiplex PCR; TCRdb stores in-frame clones only, minus some. Of 35,000 to 40,000 clones listed, 81% are singletons. The source material was peripheral blood. The receptors derive from a man older than 75 with active or convalescent COVID-19.

The J gene is TRBJ2-1, the V gene TRBV12-3 or TRBV12-4; D might be TRBD2 (5 bases). V lost 5 bases to trimming and J lost 7 bases, with 12 bases between them. The CDR3 is made up of 13 amino acids. The DNA of the CDR3 is TGTGCCAGCAGTCGGACTCGTACGAATGAGCAGTTCTTC. This gives the protein CASSRTRTNEQFF.

This clone was seen just once. This sequence joins TRBV29-1 and TRBJ1-1; tentatively, D is TRBD1 (6 bases). Germline CDR1 reads SQVTM; CDR2 reads ANQGSEA. V was cut by 4 bases and J by 3 bases, with 12 bases left in between. The CDR3 consists of 13 residues. CDR3 coding DNA: TGCAGCGTTGCTGGTCACAGGGACACTGAAGCTTTCTTT. This translates into CSVAGHRDTEAFF.

This clone was detected once. This chain links TRBV3-1 (or the pseudogene TRBV3-2) with TRBJ2-1; D is perhaps TRBD1 (6 bases). Germline V gene data show CDR1 as LGHDT and CDR2 as YNNKEL (reference sequence). This CDR3 is 15 amino acids long. Between the trimmed V and J ends, which lost 4 bases and 5 bases, there was a span of 15 bases. Written as DNA, the CDR3 is TGTGCCAGCAGCCCCTCGACAGGAATTCACAATGAGCAGTTCTTC. It specifies CASSPSTGIHNEQFF.

This chain joins TRBV4-2 and TRBJ2-5; D is possibly TRBD1 (6 bases). The V gene's germline CDR1 is LGHNA and CDR2 YNFKEQ. Trimming removed 0 bases at V and 4 bases at J, with 18 bases between. The CDR3 is 17 amino acids. CDR3 region: CASSQDSLRGRGETQYF. The DNA for the CDR3 is TGTGCCAGCAGCCAAGATTCATTAAGGGGGAGAGGAGAGACCCAGTACTTC.

The chain couples TRBV4-3 to TRBJ1-4; TRBD1 might be the D (6 bases). CDR3 length: 15 amino acids. V dropped 5 bases and J dropped 2 bases, with 12 bases sitting between them. Per the germline V gene, CDR1 is LGHNA and CDR2 is YSLEER. Here the CDR3 reads CASSGNRATNEKLFF. CDR3 DNA: TGCGCCAGCAGCGGTAACAGGGCTACTAATGAAAAACTGTTTTTT.

This clone appeared a single time. The chain carries TRBV5-1 and TRBJ1-3, with a weak D call TRBD1 (5 bases). CDR3 length equals 15 residues. Trimming stripped 4 bases from V and 4 bases from J, with 15 bases between. Germline CDR1 SGHRS, CDR2 YFSETQ. CDR3 in amino acids: CASSDSTVYGNTIYF. CDR3 in DNA: TGCGCCAGCAGCGACTCGACAGTATACGGAAACACCATATATTTT.

The chain employs TRBV18 and TRBJ2-7, with 7 bases matching TRBD2. Per germline, CDR1 KGHSH and CDR2 LQKENI. This CDR3 region has 16 residues. With 3 bases clipped from V and 6 bases from J, the junction kept 14 bases outside the gene matches. The CDR3 region has the DNA TGTGCCAGCTCACCGAAGACAGACCCCTTAGCGGGCGAGCAGTACTTC. Translated: CASSPKTDPLAGEQYF. Full variable domain (rest looked up from reference TRBV18 and TRBJ2-7): NAGVMQNPRHLVRRRGQEARLRCSPMKGHSHVYWYRQLPEEGLKFMVYLQKENIIDESGMPKERFSAEFPKEGPSILRIQQVVRGDSAAYFCASSPKTDPLAGEQYFGPGTRLTVT.

This chain's CDR3 is CASSRDIQETQYF. Here the CDR3 DNA reads TGTGCCAGCAGTAGGGACATTCAAGAGACCCAGTACTTC. V and J are TRBV7-2 and TRBJ2-5; possible D gene TRBD1, 6 bases. Between the trimmed V and J ends, which lost 6 bases and 2 bases, there was a span of 10 bases. The germline gives CDR1 SGHTA, CDR2 FQGNSA. The CDR3 extends over 13 amino acids. The full variable domain, its missing parts supplied by reference TRBV7-2 and TRBJ2-5, is GAGVSQSPSNKVTEKGKDVELRCDPISGHTALYWYRQSLGQGLEFLIYFQGNSAPDKSGLPSDRFSAERTGGSVSTLTIQRTQQEDSAVYLCASSRDIQETQYFGPGTRLLVL.

The chain recombines TRBV7-3 with TRBJ2-1; weak D call: TRBD2 (6 bases). Looked up from germline, CDR1 is SGHTA and CDR2 is FQGTGA. This CDR3 has 16 amino acids. The V gene lost 8 bases and the J gene lost 3 bases, with 20 bases spanning the gap. Here the CDR3 reads CASGNNGGENYNEQFF. CDR3 in DNA: TGTGCCAGCGGAAACAACGGGGGAGAAAACTACAATGAGCAGTTCTTC.